These 26 T cell receptor beta chains were sequenced from one sample in a study of cytomegalovirus exposure and HLA in healthy donors. Both 60 Vbeta primers and 13 Jbeta primers went into the PCR. Sequencing was performed with immunoSEQ multiplex PCR; in TCRdb, only in-frame clones are kept and a portion is missing. In the table there are 75,000 to 100,000 clones, 73% of which are singletons. Sequenced sample: PBMCs. These receptor sequences come from a man aged 35 to 55 in good health and CMV-seronegative.

This rearrangement joins TRBV4-3 to TRBJ1-1, with TRBD1 identical over 9 bases. Trimming took 4 bases from V and 1 from J; bases not matched to a gene: 4. Germline lookup yields CDR1 LGHNA and CDR2 YSLEER. There are 15 residues in the CDR3. The chain's CDR3 is CASSLGTGRNTEAFF. In DNA form, the CDR3 reads TGCGCCAGCAGCCTTGGGACAGGGAGGAACACTGAAGCTTTCTTT.

The CDR3 reads CASSPGWNQPQHF. Written as DNA, the CDR3 is TGTGCCAGCAGCCCAGGGTGGAATCAGCCCCAGCATTTT. The chain couples TRBV4-2 to TRBJ1-5; maybe TRBD1 (5 bases). Germline V gene data show CDR1 as LGHNA and CDR2 as YNFKEQ. Trimming removed 4 bases from V and 4 bases from J, with 8 bases in between. The length of the CDR3 is 13 residues.

This clone appeared a few times. This chain uses TRBV5-6 with TRBJ1-1; D ambiguous. V was pared by 2 bases and J by 0 bases, with 2 bases between. CDR1 is SGHDT and CDR2 is YYEEEE in the germline V gene. This CDR3 has 12 residues. The CDR3 loop is CASSFMNTEAFF. The CDR3 bases are TGTGCCAGCAGCTTCATGAACACTGAAGCTTTCTTT.

The V gene is TRBV27, the J gene TRBJ2-7; D gene unclear. Deletions cut 5 bases from V and 0 bases from J, with 14 bases between. CDR3 length: 15 residues. Germline CDR1 and CDR2: MNHEY and SMNVEV (reference sequence). The CDR3 DNA sequence: TGTGCCAGCAGTGGCGGAGACTCCTTCTCCTACGAGCAGTACTTC. Its translation is CASSGGDSFSYEQYF.

The chain recombines TRBV12-5 with TRBJ2-3, with D possibly matching TRBD2 (5 bases). Trimming pared 6 bases from V and 4 bases from J, leaving 17 bases between. Germline V gene data show CDR1 as LGHNT and CDR2 as FRNRAP. CDR3 length equals 15 residues. CDR3 residues: CASGPGILRSDTQYF. Here the CDR3 DNA reads TGTGCTAGTGGGCCCGGGATCCTCCGGTCAGATACGCAGTATTTT.

J is TRBJ1-1 and V is TRBV6-6, with 7 bases lining up with TRBD1. Germline lookup yields CDR1 MNHNY and CDR2 SVGAGI (reference sequence). V shed 8 bases and J 4 bases; nucleotides not matched to a gene: 10. The CDR3 length is 14 residues. The CDR3 nucleotides are TGTGCCAGCGACCTTGACAGGGCGGGCACTGAAGCTTTCTTT. This translates into CASDLDRAGTEAFF.

This chain uses TRBV5-8 with TRBJ1-1; D call uncertain. Trimming left V 1 base short and J 7 bases short, with 14 bases between. The germline V gene encodes CDR1 SGHTS and CDR2 YDEGEE. CDR3 length: 14 residues. The CDR3 spells CASSLSGWTGEAFF. Here the CDR3 DNA reads TGTGCCAGCAGCTTGAGCGGGTGGACGGGTGAAGCTTTCTTT.

In its sample, this clone was seen a few times. The rearrangement links TRBV5-6 to TRBJ1-5, with 9 bases aligning to TRBD1. From germline, CDR1 is SGHDT and CDR2 YYEEEE. Trimming removed 2 bases from V and 4 bases from J; junction bases left unmatched: 7. The CDR3 is 16 amino acids. The CDR3 sequence is CASSFTGTGTNQPQHF. As DNA, the CDR3 is TGTGCCAGCAGCTTCACGGGGACAGGGACTAATCAGCCCCAGCATTTT.

This clone was found once. This chain links TRBV6-1 with TRBJ2-5; D might be TRBD2 (5 bases). The CDR3 runs 14 residues. CDR1 is MNHNS, CDR2 SASEGT, per germline. The V and J ends lost 2 bases and 5 bases respectively, with 12 bases between them. The CDR3 protein is CASSETDLGETQYF. CDR3 DNA: TGTGCCAGCAGTGAAACGGACTTAGGGGAGACCCAGTACTTC.

The chain employs TRBV7-9 and TRBJ1-1, with D maybe TRBD1 (5 bases). Germline lookup yields CDR1 SEHNR and CDR2 FQNEAQ (reference sequence). The CDR3 is made up of 14 amino acids. V was pared by 1 base and J by 1 base, with 7 bases between. The CDR3 sequence: CASSLGGWNTEAFF. The CDR3 region has the DNA TGTGCCAGCAGCTTAGGGGGCTGGAACACTGAAGCTTTCTTT.

In its sample, this clone was seen a few times. The chain combines TRBV27 with TRBJ2-5; 8 bases fit TRBD2. Germline CDR1 MNHEY, CDR2 SMNVEV (reference sequence). The V segment lost 5 bases and the J segment 0 bases; nucleotides outside the gene matches: 14. This CDR3 is 18 amino acids long. CDR3 amino acids: CASSRRGIAGHNQETQYF. The CDR3 DNA follows: TGTGCCAGCAGTCGAAGGGGAATAGCGGGGCACAACCAAGAGACCCAGTACTTC.

CDR3 sequence: CASSQEGFVAGGVSGEQFF. CDR3 coding DNA: TGCGCCAGCAGCCAAGAAGGTTTTGTGGCAGGGGGCGTGTCCGGTGAGCAGTTCTTC. The chain couples TRBV4-3 to TRBJ2-1; 8 bases align to TRBD1. The CDR3 length is 19 residues. After removal of 0 bases from V and 9 bases from J, the junction contained 19 bases not matched to a gene. The germline CDR1 and CDR2 sequences are LGHNA and YSLEER.

This chain joins TRBV7-8 and TRBJ1-5; D may be TRBD1 (5 bases). The CDR3 consists of 18 residues. Germline CDR1 reads SGHVS; CDR2 reads FQNEAQ. V shed 2 bases and J shed 2 bases, with 19 bases lying between them. The CDR3 protein is CASSLPGGLKRGNQPQHF. DNA of the CDR3: TGTGCCAGCAGCTTACCCGGGGGTCTCAAGCGGGGCAATCAGCCCCAGCATTTT.

This clone has just one count. This chain links TRBV5-1 with TRBJ2-7, with TRBD1 as a possible D gene (6 bases). Between the trimmed V and J ends, which lost 5 bases and 2 bases, there was a span of 14 bases. CDR1 and CDR2 from the germline V gene are SGHRS and YFSETQ. The length of the CDR3 is 14 residues. As DNA, the CDR3 is TGCGCCAGCAGGTGGTTTGCAGGGGCCTACGAGCAGTACTTC. This gives the protein CASRWFAGAYEQYF.

This rearrangement joins TRBV7-8 to TRBJ1-4; weak D call: TRBD1 (5 bases). The CDR3 loop spans 14 amino acids. Per the germline V gene, CDR1 is SGHVS and CDR2 is FQNEAQ. V shed 1 base and J shed 8 bases, with 11 bases lying between them. The CDR3 sequence is CASSLGPGHEKLFF. CDR3 bases: TGTGCCAGCAGCTTAGGTCCAGGGCACGAAAAACTGTTTTTT.

Remarks on this clone: This sample also contains other DNA sequences that code for the same CDR3. The chain is built from TRBV11-3 and TRBJ2-5; 8 positions match TRBD2. Germline lookup yields CDR1 SGHNT and CDR2 YENEEA. V gave up 5 bases and J gave up 2 bases; unmatched junction bases: 4. The CDR3 covers 14 residues. The CDR3 loop reads CASSRGGLQETQYF. Written as DNA, the CDR3 is TGTGCCAGCAGCCGGGGGGGCTTGCAAGAGACCCAGTACTTC.

This clone was observed a handful of times. The chain employs TRBV5-1 and TRBJ2-1; 8 bases fit TRBD2. CDR1 is SGHRS and CDR2 is YFSETQ in the germline V gene. J lost 6 bases, V lost 2 bases, and 10 bases had no gene match. The CDR3 covers 16 residues. Written as DNA, the CDR3 is TGCGCCAGCAGCTTCGCCCGCCTAGCGGGCATCAATGAGCAGTTCTTC. It encodes CASSFARLAGINEQFF.

The V call is TRBV4-1, the J call TRBJ2-5; 13 nucleotides agree with TRBD2. The CDR3 is 16 residues long. Germline assignment: CDR1 MGHRA and CDR2 YSYEKL. With 2 bases clipped from V and 2 bases from J, the junction kept 2 bases outside the gene matches. Written as DNA, the CDR3 is TGCGCCAGCAGCCAAAGGACTAGCGGGAGTCAAGAGACCCAGTACTTC. This gives the protein CASSQRTSGSQETQYF.

This chain links TRBV2 with TRBJ2-7; tentative D call: TRBD1 (5 bases). The germline CDR1 and CDR2 sequences are SNHLY and FYNNEI. The CDR3 runs 14 residues. Trimming left V 2 bases short and J 3 bases short, with 11 bases between. CDR3 nucleotide sequence: TGTGCCAGCAGTGAACAGGGCACGGACTACGAGCAGTACTTC. This gives the protein CASSEQGTDYEQYF.

A note on this clone: Likely a read error: the CDR3 ends without its conserved phenylalanine or tryptophan. The chain carries TRBV6-5 and TRBJ2-2; D gene ambiguous. CDR1 is MNHEY and CDR2 is SVGAGI in the germline V gene. V shed 0 bases and J shed 4 bases, with 12 bases lying between them. This CDR3 has 16 residues. The CDR3 protein is CASSYSSGVTTGELFV. DNA for the CDR3: TGTGCCAGCAGTTACTCTTCCGGTGTTACCACCGGGGAGCTGTTTGTT.

The genes are TRBV4-1 and TRBJ2-1, with TRBD2 matching 7 bases. Germline V gene sequence: CDR1 MGHRA, CDR2 YSYEKL. CDR3 size: 16 residues. V shed 4 bases, J shed 2 bases, and the junction held 8 bases outside the gene matches. For the CDR3, the DNA is TGCGCCAGCAGCCCCCTCCTTGGGACTACCTACAATGAGCAGTTCTTC. Translated, it gives CASSPLLGTTYNEQFF.

The chain uses TRBV5-1 and TRBJ2-3; D call uncertain. This CDR3 comprises 14 residues. The germline CDR1 and CDR2 sequences are SGHRS and YFSETQ. V was clipped by 1 base and J by 1 base, with 7 bases between them. CDR3 in amino acids: CASSLSFRTDTQYF. CDR3 in DNA: TGCGCCAGCAGCTTGTCCTTCCGCACAGATACGCAGTATTTT.

The V gene is TRBV23-1, the J gene TRBJ2-2; TRBD2 is a possible D gene (6 bases). TRBV23-1 is treated as an ORF (open reading frame) with a function not yet certain. The CDR3 has 16 residues. The V end was cut by 4 bases, the J end by 3 bases, with 15 bases between. The CDR3 DNA reads TGCGCCAGCAGTCCGGGTGGGCGGGACTACACCGGGGAGCTGTTTTTT. Translating it yields CASSPGGRDYTGELFF.

The gene calls are TRBV7-2 and TRBJ2-4; TRBD1 matches at 8 bases. Germline CDR1 reads SGHTA; CDR2 reads FQGNSA. With V trimmed by 4 bases and J by 2 bases, 4 bases remained unmatched. The CDR3 sequence is 15 residues long. The CDR3 bases are TGTGCCAGCAGCTACGACAGGGGAACCAAAAACATTCAGTACTTC. Its translation: CASSYDRGTKNIQYF.

The CDR3 DNA is TGTGCCAGCAGCCCATTGCGGGGACCCTACAATGAGCAGTTCTTC. Translation: CASSPLRGPYNEQFF. The chain links TRBV7-8 to TRBJ2-1; weak D call: TRBD2 (6 bases). The CDR3 runs 15 residues. Germline values: CDR1 SGHVS, CDR2 FQNEAQ. Trimming removed 5 bases at V and 2 bases at J, with 13 bases between.

This chain's CDR3 is CASSYSGQGSYEQYF. The CDR3 DNA sequence: TGTGCCAGCAGTTACTCGGGACAGGGCTCCTACGAGCAGTACTTC. The chain has TRBV6-5 and TRBJ2-7, with TRBD1 matching over 9 bases. The CDR3 extends over 15 amino acids. CDR1 MNHEY and CDR2 SVGAGI come from the germline V gene. J was trimmed by 0 bases and V by 0 bases; bases with no gene match: 0.